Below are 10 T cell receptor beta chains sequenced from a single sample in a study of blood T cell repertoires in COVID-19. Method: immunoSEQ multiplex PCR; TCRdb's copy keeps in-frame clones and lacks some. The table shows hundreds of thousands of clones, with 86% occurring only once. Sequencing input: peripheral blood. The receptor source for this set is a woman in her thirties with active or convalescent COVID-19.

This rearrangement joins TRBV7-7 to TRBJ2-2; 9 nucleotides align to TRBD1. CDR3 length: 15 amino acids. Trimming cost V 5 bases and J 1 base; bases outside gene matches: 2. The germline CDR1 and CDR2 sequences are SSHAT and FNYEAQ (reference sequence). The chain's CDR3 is CASSRGQGNTGELFF. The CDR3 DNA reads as TGTGCCAGCAGCAGGGGACAGGGGAACACCGGGGAGCTGTTTTTT.

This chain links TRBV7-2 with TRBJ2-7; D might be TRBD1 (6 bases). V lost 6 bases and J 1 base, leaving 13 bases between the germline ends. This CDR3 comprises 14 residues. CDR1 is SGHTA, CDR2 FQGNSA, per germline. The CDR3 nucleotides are TGTGCCAGCAGTCAAGATCAGGGGTCCTACGAGCAGTACTTC. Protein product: CASSQDQGSYEQYF.

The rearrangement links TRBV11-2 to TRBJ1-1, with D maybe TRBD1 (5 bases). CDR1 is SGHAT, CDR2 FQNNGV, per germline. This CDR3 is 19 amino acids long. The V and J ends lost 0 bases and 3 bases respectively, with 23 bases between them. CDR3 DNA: TGTGCCAGCAGCTTAGATGCGAACGTGGGGGGGTCGGCGGACACTGAAGCTTTCTTT. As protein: CASSLDANVGGSADTEAFF.

The CDR3 reads CASSELAGGRSYNEQFF. The CDR3 DNA follows: TGTGCCAGCAGTGAACTAGCGGGGGGTCGCTCCTACAATGAGCAGTTCTTC. The rearrangement joins TRBV6-4 to TRBJ2-1, with TRBD2 identical over 12 bases. Per germline, CDR1 MRHNA and CDR2 SNTAGT. The CDR3 totals 17 residues. Unmatched junction bases numbered 3, after V lost 3 bases and J lost 0 bases.

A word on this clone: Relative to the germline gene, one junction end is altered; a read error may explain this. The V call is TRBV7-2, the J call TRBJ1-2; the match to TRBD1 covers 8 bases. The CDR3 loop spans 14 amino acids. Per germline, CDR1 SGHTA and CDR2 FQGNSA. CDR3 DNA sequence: TGTGCCAGCAGCTCCTACCACAGGGGGTATCCCCCTAACTTC. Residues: CASSSYHRGYPPNF.

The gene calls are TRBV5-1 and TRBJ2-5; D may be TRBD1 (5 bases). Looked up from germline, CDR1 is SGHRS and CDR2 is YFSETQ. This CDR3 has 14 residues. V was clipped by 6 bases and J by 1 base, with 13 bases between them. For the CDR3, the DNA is TGCGCCAGCACTGTGGGTCAGGGCCAAGAGACCCAGTACTTC. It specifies CASTVGQGQETQYF.

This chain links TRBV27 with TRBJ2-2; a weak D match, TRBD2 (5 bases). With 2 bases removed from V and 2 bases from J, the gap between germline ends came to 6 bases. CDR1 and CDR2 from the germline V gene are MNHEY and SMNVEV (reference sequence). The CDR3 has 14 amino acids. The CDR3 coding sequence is TGTGCCAGCAGTTTACGGGGAAACACCGGGGAGCTGTTTTTT. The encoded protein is CASSLRGNTGELFF.

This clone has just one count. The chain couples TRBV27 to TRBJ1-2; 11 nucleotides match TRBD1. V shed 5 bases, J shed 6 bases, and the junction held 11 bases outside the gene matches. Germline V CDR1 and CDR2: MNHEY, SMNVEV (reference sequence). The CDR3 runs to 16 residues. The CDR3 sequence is CASSPRDRGRRDGYTF. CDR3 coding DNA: TGTGCCAGCAGTCCTCGGGACAGGGGGAGGAGGGATGGCTACACCTTC.

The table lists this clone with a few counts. This CDR3 reads CASSIDSYSNQPQHF. CDR3 sequence (DNA): TGTGCCAGTAGTATTGACAGCTATAGCAATCAGCCCCAGCATTTT. The chain is built from TRBV19 and TRBJ1-5; perhaps TRBD1 as D (5 bases). CDR1 and CDR2 from the germline V gene are LNHDA and SQIVND (reference sequence). This CDR3 has 15 amino acids. Trimming cost V 3 bases and J 0 bases, with 9 bases left between them. The whole variable domain, filled in from reference TRBV19 and TRBJ1-5, reads DGGITQSPKYLFRKEGQNVTLSCEQNLNHDAMYWYRQDPGQGLRLIYYSQIVNDFQKGDIAEGYSVSREKKESFPLTVTSAQKNPTAFYLCASSIDSYSNQPQHFGDGTRLSIL.

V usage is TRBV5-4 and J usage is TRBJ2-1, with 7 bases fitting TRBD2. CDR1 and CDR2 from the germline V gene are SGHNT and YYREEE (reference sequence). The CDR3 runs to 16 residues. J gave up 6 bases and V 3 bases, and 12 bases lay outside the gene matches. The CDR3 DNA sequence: TGTGCCAGCAGCTCGGTAGATGGACTAGGAACCAATGAGCAGTTCTTC. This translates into CASSSVDGLGTNEQFF.